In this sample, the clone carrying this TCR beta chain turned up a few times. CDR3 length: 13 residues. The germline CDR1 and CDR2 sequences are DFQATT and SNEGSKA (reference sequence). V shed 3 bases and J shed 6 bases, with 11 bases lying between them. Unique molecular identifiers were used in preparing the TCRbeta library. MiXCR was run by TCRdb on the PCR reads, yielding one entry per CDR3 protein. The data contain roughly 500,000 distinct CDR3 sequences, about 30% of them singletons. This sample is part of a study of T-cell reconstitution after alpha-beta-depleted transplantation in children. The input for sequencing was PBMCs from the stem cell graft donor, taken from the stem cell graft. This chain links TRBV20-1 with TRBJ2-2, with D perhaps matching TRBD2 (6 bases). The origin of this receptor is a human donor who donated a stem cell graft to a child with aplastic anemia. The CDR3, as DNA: TGCAGTGCTAGTCGGGGGAGCCCCGGGGAGCTGTTTTTT. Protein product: CSASRGSPGELFF.